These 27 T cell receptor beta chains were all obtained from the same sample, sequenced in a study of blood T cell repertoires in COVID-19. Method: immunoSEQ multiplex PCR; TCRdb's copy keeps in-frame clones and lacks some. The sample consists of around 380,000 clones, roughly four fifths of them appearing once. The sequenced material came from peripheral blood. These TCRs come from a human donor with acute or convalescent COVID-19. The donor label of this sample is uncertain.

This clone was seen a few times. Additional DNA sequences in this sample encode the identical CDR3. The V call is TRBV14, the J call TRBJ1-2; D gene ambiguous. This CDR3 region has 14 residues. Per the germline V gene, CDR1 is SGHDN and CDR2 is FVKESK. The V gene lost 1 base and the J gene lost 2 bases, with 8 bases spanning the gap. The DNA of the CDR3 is TGTGCCAGCAGCCAAGTCTCAGAAAACTATGGCTACACCTTC. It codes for CASSQVSENYGYTF.

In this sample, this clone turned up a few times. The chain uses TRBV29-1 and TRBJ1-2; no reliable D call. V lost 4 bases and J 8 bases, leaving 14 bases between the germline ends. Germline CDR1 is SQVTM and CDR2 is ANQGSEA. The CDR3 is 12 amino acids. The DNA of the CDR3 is TGCAGCGTTGCCGACACCTCAACCGGCTACACCTTC. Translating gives CSVADTSTGYTF.

Here the CDR3 reads CASSISGIVSDTQYF. The CDR3 nucleotides read TGTGCCAGTAGTATAAGCGGGATCGTATCAGATACGCAGTATTTT. The chain joins TRBV19 to TRBJ2-3; 7 bases match TRBD2. V dropped 2 bases and J dropped 4; count of bases not matched to a gene: 6. CDR1 is LNHDA, CDR2 SQIVND, per germline (reference sequence). The CDR3 spans 15 residues.

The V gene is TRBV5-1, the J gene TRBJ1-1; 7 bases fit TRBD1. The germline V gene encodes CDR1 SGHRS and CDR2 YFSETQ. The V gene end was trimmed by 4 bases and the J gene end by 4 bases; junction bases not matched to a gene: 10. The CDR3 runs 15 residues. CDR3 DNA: TGCGCCAGCAGCCCTCAAGGGGGCCGAGGCACTGAAGCTTTCTTT. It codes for CASSPQGGRGTEAFF.

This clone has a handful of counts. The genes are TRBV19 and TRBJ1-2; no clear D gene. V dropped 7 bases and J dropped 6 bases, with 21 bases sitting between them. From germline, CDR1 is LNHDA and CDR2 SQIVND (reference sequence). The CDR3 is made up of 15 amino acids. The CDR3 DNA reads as TGTGCCAGTAACAGTCGAGGGATGGATTACCATGGCTACACCTTC. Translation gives CASNSRGMDYHGYTF.

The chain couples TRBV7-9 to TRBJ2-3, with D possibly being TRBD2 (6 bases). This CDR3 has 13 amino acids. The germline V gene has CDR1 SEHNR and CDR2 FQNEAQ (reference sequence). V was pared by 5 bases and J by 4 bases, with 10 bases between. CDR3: CASSLWGADTQYF. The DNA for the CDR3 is TGTGCCAGCAGCCTTTGGGGGGCAGATACGCAGTATTTT. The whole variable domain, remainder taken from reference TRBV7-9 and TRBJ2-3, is DTGVSQNPRHKITKRGQNVTFRCDPISEHNRLYWYRQTLGQGPEFLTYFQNEAQLEKSRLLSDRFSAERPKGSFSTLEIQRTEQGDSAMYLCASSLWGADTQYFGPGTRLTVL.

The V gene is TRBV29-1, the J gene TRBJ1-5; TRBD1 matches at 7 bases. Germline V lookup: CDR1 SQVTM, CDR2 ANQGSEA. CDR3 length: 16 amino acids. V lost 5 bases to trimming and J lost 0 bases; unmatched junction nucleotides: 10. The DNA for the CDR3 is TGCAGCGTTATAACAGGGGCCGGATATAGCAATCAGCCCCAGCATTTT. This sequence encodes CSVITGAGYSNQPQHF.

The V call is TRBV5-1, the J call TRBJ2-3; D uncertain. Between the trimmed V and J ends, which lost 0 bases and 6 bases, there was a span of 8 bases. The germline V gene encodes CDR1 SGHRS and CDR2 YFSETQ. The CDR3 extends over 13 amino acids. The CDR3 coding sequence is TGCGCCAGCAGCTTGGCTTCGTCGGATACGCAGTATTTT. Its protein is CASSLASSDTQYF.

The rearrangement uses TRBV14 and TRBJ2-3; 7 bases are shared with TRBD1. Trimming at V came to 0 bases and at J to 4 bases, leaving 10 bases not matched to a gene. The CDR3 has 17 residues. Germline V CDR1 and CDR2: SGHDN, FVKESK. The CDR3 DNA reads TGTGCCAGCAGCCAAGAGGCTAACAGGGGATTGGCAGATACGCAGTATTTT. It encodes CASSQEANRGLADTQYF.

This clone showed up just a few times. The CDR3 spells CASSSRAGLGNQPQHF. CDR3 in DNA: TGCGCCAGCAGCTCACGCGCAGGCTTAGGCAATCAGCCCCAGCATTTT. V usage is TRBV4-1 and J usage is TRBJ1-5; D is undetermined. V lost 5 bases, J lost 2 bases, and 16 bases lay in between. The CDR3 is 16 residues long. Germline lookup yields CDR1 MGHRA and CDR2 YSYEKL.

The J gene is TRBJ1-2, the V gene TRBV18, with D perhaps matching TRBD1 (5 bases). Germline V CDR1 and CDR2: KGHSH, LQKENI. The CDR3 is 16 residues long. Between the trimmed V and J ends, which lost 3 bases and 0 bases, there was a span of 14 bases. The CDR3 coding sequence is TGTGCCAGCTCACCTGCTCCACAGGTAGCTAACTATGGCTACACCTTC. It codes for CASSPAPQVANYGYTF.

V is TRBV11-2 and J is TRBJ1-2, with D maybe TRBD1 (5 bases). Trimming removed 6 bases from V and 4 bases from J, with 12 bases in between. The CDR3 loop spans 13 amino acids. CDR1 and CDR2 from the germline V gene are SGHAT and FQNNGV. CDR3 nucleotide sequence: TGTGCCAGCAGAACTGACAGTTCCTATGGCTACACCTTC. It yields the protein CASRTDSSYGYTF.

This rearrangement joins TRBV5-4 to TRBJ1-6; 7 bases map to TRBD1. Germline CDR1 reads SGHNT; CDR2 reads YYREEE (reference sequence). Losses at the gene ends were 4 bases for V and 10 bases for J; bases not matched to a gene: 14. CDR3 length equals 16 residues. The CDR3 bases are TGTGCCAGCAGCGAACGGTCAAGGGGGCGAAGGTCACCCCTCCACTTT. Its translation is CASSERSRGRRSPLHF.

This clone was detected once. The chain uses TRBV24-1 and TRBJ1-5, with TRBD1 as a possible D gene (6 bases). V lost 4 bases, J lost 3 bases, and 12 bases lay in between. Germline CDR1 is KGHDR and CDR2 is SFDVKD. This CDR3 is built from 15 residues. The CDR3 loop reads CATSENRQDNQPQHF. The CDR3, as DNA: TGTGCCACCAGTGAAAATCGACAGGACAATCAGCCCCAGCATTTT.

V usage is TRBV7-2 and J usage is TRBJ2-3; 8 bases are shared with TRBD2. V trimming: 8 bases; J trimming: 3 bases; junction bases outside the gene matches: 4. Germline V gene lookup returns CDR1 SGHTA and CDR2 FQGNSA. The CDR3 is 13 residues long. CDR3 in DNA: TGTGCCAGCTCGCGGGGGGTGACAGATACGCAGTATTTT. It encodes CASSRGVTDTQYF.

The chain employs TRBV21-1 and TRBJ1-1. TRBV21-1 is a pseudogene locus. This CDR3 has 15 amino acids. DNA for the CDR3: TGTGCCAGCAGCAATTGGCCCCTCGAGGATACTGAAGCTTTCTTT. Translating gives CASSNWPLEDTEAFF.

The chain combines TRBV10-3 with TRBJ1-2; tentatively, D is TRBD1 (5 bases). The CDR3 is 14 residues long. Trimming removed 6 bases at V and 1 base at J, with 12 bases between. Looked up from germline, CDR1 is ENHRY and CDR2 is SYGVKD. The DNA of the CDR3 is TGTGCCATCAGCCTCGTGGGGGGTAACTATGGCTACACCTTC. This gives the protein CAISLVGGNYGYTF.

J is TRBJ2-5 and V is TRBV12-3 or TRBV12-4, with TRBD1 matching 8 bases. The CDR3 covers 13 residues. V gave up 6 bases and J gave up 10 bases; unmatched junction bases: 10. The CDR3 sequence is CASRRTGFGSQYF. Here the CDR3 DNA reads TGTGCCAGCAGACGGACAGGGTTTGGTAGCCAGTACTTC.

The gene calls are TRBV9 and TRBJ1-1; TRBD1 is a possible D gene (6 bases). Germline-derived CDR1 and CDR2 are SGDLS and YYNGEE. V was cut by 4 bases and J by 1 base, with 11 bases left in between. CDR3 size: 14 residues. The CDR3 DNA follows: TGTGCCAGCAGCCGTACAGGGCGGAACACTGAAGCTTTCTTT. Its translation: CASSRTGRNTEAFF.

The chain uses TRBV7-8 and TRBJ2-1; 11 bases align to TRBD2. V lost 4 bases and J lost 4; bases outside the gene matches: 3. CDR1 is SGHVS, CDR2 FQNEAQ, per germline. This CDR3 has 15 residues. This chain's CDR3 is CASSWTSGPYNEQFF. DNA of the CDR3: TGTGCCAGCAGCTGGACTAGCGGGCCTTACAATGAGCAGTTCTTC.

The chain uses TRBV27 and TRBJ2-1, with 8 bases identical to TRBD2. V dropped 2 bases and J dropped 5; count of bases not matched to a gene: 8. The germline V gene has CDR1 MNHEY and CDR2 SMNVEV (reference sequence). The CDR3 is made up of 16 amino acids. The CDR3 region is CASSLIPSGRDNEQFF. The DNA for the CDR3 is TGTGCCAGCAGTTTAATCCCTAGCGGGCGAGACAATGAGCAGTTCTTC.

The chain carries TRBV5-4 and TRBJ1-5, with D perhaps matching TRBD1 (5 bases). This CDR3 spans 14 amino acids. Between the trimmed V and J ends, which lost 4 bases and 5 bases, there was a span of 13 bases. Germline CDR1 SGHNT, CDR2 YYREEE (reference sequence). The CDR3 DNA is TGTGCCAGCAGCCCCCCGGGAGGGGATCAGCCCCAGCATTTT. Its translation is CASSPPGGDQPQHF.

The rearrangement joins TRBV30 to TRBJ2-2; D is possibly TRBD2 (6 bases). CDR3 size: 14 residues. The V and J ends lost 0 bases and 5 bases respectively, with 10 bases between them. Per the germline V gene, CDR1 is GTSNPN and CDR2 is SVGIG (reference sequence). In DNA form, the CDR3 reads TGTGCCTGGAGTGTACTAGCAGGTACCGGGGAGCTGTTTTTT. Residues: CAWSVLAGTGELFF.

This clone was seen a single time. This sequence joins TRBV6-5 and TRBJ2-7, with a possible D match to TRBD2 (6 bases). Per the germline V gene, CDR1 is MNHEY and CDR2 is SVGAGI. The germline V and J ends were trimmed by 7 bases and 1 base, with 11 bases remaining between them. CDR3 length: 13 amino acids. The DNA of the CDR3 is TGTGCCAGCACGGACGCGGGATCCTACGAGCAGTACTTC. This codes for CASTDAGSYEQYF.

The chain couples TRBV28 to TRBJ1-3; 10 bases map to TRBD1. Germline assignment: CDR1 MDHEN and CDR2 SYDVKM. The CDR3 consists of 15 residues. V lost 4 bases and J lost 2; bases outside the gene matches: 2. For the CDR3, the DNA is TGTGCCAGCAGTTGGGACAGGGGAACTGGAAACACCATATATTTT. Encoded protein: CASSWDRGTGNTIYF.

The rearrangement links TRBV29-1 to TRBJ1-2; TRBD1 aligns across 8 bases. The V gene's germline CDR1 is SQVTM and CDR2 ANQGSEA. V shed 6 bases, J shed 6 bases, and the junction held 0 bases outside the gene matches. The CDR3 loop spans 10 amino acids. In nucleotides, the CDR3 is TGCAGCGTGGGACAGGATGGCTACACCTTC. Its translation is CSVGQDGYTF. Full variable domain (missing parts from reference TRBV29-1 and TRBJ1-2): SAVISQKPSRDICQRGTSLTIQCQVDSQVTMMFWYRQQPGQSLTLIATANQGSEATYESGFVIDKFPISRPNLTFSTLTVSNMSPEDSSIYLCSVGQDGYTFGSGTRLTVV.

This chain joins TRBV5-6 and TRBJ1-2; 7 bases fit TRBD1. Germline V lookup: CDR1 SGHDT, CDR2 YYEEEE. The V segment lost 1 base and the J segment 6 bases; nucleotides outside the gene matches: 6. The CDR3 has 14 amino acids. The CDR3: CASSLRQGFNGYTF. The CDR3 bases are TGTGCCAGCAGCTTGCGACAGGGCTTCAATGGCTACACCTTC.